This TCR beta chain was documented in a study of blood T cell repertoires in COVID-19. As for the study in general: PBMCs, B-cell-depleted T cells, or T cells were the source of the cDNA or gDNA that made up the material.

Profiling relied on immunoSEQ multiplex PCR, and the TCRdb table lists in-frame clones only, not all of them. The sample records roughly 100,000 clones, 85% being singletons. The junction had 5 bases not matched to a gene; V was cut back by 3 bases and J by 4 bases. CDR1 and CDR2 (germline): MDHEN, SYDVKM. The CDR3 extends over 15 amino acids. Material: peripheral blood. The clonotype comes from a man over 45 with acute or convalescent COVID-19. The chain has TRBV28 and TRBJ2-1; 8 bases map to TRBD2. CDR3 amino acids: CASSLASSGYNEQFF. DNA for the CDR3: TGTGCCAGCAGTTTGGCGTCTAGCGGGTACAATGAGCAGTTCTTC.